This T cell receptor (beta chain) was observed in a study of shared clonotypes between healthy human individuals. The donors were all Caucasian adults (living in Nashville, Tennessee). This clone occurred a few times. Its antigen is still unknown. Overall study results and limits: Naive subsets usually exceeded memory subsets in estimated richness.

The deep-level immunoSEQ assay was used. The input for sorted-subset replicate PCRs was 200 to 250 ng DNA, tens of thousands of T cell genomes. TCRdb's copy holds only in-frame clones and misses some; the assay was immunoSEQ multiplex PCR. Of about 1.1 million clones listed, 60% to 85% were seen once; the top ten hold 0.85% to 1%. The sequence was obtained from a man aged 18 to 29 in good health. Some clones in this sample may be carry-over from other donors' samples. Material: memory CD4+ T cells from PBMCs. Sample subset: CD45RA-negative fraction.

CDR3 sequence: CASSLSDPAAAYEKLFF. In DNA form, the CDR3 reads TGTGCCAGCAGTTTATCCGACCCGGCAGCCGCGTATGAAAAACTGTTTTTT. The chain recombines TRBV27 with TRBJ1-4; no reliable D call. V was pared by 0 bases and J by 6 bases, with 17 bases between. CDR3 length equals 17 residues. Germline V gene data show CDR1 as MNHEY and CDR2 as SMNVEV (reference sequence). Combining the CDR3 with reference TRBV27 and TRBJ1-4 gives the whole variable domain EAQVTQNPRYLITVTGKKLTVTCSQNMNHEYMSWYRQDPGLGLRQIYYSMNVEVTDKGDVPEGYKVSRKEKRNFPLILESPSPNQTSLYFCASSLSDPAAAYEKLFFGSGTQLSVL.